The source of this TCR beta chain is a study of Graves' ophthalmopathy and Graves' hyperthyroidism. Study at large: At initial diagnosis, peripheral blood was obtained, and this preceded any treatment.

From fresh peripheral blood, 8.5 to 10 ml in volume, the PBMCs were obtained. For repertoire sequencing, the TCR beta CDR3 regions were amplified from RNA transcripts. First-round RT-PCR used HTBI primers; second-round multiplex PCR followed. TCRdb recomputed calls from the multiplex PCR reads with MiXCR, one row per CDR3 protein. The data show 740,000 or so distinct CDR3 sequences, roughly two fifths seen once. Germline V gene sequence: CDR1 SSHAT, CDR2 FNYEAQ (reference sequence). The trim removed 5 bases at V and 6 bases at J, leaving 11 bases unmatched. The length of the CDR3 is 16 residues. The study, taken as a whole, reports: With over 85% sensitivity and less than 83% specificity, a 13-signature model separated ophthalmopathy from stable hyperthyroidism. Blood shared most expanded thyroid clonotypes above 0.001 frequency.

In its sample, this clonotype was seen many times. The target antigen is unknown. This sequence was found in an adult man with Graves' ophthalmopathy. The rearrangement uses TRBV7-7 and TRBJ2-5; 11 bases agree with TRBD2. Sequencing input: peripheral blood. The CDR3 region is CASSPSIAGGWQTQYF. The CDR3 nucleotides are TGTGCCAGCAGCCCATCCATAGCGGGAGGGTGGCAGACCCAGTACTTC. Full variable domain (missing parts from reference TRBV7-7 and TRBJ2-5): GAGVSQSPRYKVTKRGQDVTLRCDPISSHATLYWYQQALGQGPEFLTYFNYEAQPDKSGLPSDRFSAERPEGSISTLTIQRTEQRDSAMYRCASSPSIAGGWQTQYFGPGTRLLVL.